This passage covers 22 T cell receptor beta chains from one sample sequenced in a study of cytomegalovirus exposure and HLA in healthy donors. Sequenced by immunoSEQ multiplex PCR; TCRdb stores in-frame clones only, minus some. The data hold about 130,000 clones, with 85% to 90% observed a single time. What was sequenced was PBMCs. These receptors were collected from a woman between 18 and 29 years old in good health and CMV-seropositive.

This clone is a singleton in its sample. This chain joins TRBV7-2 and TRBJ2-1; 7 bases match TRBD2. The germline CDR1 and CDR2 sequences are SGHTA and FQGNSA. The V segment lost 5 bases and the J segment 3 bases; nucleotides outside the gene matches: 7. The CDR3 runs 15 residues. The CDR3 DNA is TGTGCCAGCAGCCCTGGGGGAGGGCGCTACAATGAGCAGTTCTTC. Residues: CASSPGGGRYNEQFF.

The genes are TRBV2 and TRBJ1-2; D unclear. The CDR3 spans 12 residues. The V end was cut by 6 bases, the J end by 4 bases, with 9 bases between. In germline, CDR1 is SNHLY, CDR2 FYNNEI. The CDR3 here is CASSRAVYGYTF. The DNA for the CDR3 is TGTGCCAGCAGCCGAGCCGTCTATGGCTACACCTTC.

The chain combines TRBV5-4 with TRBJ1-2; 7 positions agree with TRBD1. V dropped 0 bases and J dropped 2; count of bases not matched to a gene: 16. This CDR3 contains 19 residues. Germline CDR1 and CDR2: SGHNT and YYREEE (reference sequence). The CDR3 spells CASSLEGGTGPLRNYGYTF. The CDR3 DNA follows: TGTGCCAGCAGCTTGGAAGGGGGCACAGGCCCCCTGAGGAACTATGGCTACACCTTC.

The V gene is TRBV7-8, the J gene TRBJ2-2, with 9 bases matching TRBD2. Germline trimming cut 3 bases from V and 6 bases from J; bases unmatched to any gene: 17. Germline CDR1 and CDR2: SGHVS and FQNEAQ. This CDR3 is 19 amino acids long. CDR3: CASSFLTPGLAVRAGELFF. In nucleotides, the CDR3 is TGTGCCAGCAGCTTCCTAACCCCGGGACTAGCTGTTCGCGCCGGGGAGCTGTTTTTT.

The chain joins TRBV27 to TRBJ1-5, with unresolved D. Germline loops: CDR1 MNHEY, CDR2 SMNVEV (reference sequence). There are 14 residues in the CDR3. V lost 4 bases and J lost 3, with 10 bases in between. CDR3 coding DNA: TGTGCCAGCAGTTCGGAGTACGACAATCAGCCCCAGCATTTT. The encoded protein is CASSSEYDNQPQHF.

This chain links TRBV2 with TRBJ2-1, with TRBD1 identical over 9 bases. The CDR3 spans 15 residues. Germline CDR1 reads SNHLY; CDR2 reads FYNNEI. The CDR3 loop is CADRGGLRVYNEQFF. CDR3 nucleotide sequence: TGTGCGGACAGGGGAGGTTTAAGGGTCTACAATGAGCAGTTCTTC.

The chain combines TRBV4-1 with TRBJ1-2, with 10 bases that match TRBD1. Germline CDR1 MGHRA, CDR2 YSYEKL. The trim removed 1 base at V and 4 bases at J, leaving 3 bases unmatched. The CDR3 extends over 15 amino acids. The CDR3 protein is CASSQATGGVYGYTF. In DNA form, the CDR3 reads TGCGCCAGCAGCCAAGCGACAGGGGGCGTCTATGGCTACACCTTC.

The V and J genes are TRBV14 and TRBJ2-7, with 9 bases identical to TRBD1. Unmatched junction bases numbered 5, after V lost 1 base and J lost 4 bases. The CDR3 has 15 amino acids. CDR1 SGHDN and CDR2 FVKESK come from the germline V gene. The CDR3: CASSQGQDRGYEQYF. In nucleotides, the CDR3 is TGTGCCAGCAGCCAAGGACAGGACAGGGGTTACGAGCAGTACTTC.

Here the CDR3 DNA reads TGTGCCACCCTCTATGCGGGGGGCCACCAAGAGACCCAGTACTTC. As protein: CATLYAGGHQETQYF. The rearrangement links TRBV6-1 to TRBJ2-5, with 8 bases matching TRBD2. The CDR3 consists of 15 residues. Germline V gene lookup returns CDR1 MNHNS and CDR2 SASEGT. J was trimmed by 0 bases and V by 10 bases; bases with no gene match: 10.

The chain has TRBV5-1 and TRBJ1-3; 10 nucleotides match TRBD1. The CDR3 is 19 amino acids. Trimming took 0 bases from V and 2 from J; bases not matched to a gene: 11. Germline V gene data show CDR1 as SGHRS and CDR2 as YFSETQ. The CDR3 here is CASSLASLRQGAPGNTIYF. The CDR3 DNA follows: TGCGCCAGCAGCTTGGCCTCACTTAGACAGGGGGCGCCTGGAAACACCATATATTTT.

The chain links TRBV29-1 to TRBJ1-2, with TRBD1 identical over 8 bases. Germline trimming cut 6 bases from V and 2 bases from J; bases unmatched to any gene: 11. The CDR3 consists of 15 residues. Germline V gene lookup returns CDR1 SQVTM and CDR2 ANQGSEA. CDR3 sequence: CSVLGGTGANYGYTF. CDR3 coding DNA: TGCAGCGTCTTAGGAGGGACAGGAGCCAACTATGGCTACACCTTC.

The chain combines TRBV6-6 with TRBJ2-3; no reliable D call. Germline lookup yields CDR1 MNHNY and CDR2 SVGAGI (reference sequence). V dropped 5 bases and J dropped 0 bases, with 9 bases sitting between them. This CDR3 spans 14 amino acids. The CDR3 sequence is CASSQQSSTDTQYF. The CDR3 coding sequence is TGTGCCAGCAGTCAACAATCGAGCACAGATACGCAGTATTTT.

This CDR3 reads CASSKRTGEKTYEQYF. CDR3 nucleotides: TGTGCCAGCAGCAAAAGGACAGGGGAAAAAACCTACGAGCAGTACTTC. The gene calls are TRBV21-1 and TRBJ2-7; whether TRBD1, the table's D call, matches the DNA was not checked. TRBV21-1 is classified as a pseudogene. The length of the CDR3 is 16 residues.

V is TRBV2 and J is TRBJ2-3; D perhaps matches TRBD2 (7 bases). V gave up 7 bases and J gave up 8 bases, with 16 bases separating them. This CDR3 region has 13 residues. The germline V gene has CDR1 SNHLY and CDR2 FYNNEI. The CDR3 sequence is CASMGGAQLTQYF. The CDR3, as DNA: TGTGCCAGCATGGGGGGGGCGCAGCTTACGCAGTATTTT.

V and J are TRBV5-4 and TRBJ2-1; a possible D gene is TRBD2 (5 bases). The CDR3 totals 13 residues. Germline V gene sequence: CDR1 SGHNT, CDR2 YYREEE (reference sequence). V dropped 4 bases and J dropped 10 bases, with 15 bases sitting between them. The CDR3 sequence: CASSAWGSGEQFF. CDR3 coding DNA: TGTGCCAGCAGCGCGTGGGGTTCGGGAGAGCAGTTCTTC.

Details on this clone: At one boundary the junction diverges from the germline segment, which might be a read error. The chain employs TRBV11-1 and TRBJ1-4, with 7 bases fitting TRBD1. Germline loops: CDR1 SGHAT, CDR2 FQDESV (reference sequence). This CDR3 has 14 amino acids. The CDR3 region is CVSRTDGTAGKLFF. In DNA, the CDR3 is TGTGTCAGCAGAACAGACGGGACAGCGGGAAAACTGTTTTTT.

The CDR3 DNA reads as TGTGCCACCAGCGGCTTAAAGGGGGCGGCTAATGAAAAACTGTTTTTT. Translation gives CATSGLKGAANEKLFF. The V and J genes are TRBV15 and TRBJ1-4; 7 bases line up with TRBD1. Germline V gene data show CDR1 as LNHNV and CDR2 as YYDKDF (reference sequence). The CDR3 extends over 16 amino acids. V lost 5 bases and J lost 3; bases outside the gene matches: 9.

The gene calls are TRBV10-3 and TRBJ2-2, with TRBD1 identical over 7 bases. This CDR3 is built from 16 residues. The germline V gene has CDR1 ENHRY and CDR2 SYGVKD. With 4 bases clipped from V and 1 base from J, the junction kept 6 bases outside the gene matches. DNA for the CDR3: TGTGCCATCAGTGCAACCGGGACAGTGAACACCGGGGAGCTGTTTTTT. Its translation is CAISATGTVNTGELFF.

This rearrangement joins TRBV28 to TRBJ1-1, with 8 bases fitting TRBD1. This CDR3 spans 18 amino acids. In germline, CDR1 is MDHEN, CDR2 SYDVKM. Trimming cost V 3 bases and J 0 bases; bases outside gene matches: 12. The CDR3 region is CASSFSRTGRILNTEAFF. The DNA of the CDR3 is TGTGCCAGCAGTTTTTCCCGGACAGGGAGAATCTTGAACACTGAAGCTTTCTTT.

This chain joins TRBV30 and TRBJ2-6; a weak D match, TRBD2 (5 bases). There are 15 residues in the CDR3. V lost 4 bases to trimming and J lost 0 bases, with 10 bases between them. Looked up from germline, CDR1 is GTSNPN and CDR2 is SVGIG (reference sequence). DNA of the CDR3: TGTGCCTGGACCCGGGGAATCTCTGGGGCCAACGTCCTGACTTTC. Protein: CAWTRGISGANVLTF.

CDR3 sequence reads: CASSQDPWTLNSNQPQHF. CDR3 sequence (DNA): TGCGCCAGCAGCCAAGATCCCTGGACACTTAATAGCAATCAGCCCCAGCATTTT. V usage is TRBV4-1 and J usage is TRBJ1-5, with D possibly being TRBD1 (5 bases). This CDR3 region has 18 residues. Germline lookup yields CDR1 MGHRA and CDR2 YSYEKL. V dropped 0 bases and J dropped 0 bases, with 15 bases sitting between them.

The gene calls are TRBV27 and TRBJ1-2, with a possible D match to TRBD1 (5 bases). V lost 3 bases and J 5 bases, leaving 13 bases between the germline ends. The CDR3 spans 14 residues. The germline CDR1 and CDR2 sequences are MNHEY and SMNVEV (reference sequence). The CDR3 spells CASSFGQGRYGYTF. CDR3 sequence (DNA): TGTGCCAGCAGTTTCGGTCAGGGTCGATATGGCTACACCTTC.